These 21 T cell receptor beta chains originate from one sample sequenced in a study of neoadjuvant anti-PD-1 for oral cavity cancer. This table comes from immunoSEQ multiplex PCR, and its TCRdb copy is limited to in-frame clones, with some not included. The table includes 14,000 or so clones, around 60% detected once. Material: PBMCs, obtained before nivolumab (anti-PD-1) treatment. The receptors were gathered from a person aged 40 to 85 with oral cavity squamous cell carcinoma.

V and J are TRBV7-3 and TRBJ2-1; no reliable D call. V lost 4 bases to trimming and J lost 7 bases, with 11 bases between them. This CDR3 has 13 residues. CDR1 is SGHTA and CDR2 is FQGTGA in the germline V gene. This chain's CDR3 is CASSSHERNEQFF. The CDR3 nucleotides are TGTGCCAGCAGCTCGCACGAACGGAATGAGCAGTTCTTC.

The chain employs TRBV29-1 and TRBJ2-7; D is unclear. Per germline, CDR1 SQVTM and CDR2 ANQGSEA. The V gene lost 7 bases and the J gene lost 2 bases, with 9 bases spanning the gap. The length of the CDR3 is 11 residues. CDR3 in DNA: TGCAGCGCCCGAAGGGCCTACGAGCAGTACTTC. Encoded protein: CSARRAYEQYF.

V usage is TRBV6-5 and J usage is TRBJ2-1; D is undetermined. CDR1 is MNHEY, CDR2 SVGAGI, per germline. The CDR3 spans 14 residues. The ends were cut back, 0 bases at V and 7 bases at J, with 10 bases in the middle. The DNA of the CDR3 is TGTGCCAGCAGTTACTCGCGAGCAGCAAATGAGCAGTTCTTC. Translation gives CASSYSRAANEQFF.

The genes are TRBV9 and TRBJ2-2; D is ambiguous. The V gene's germline CDR1 is SGDLS and CDR2 YYNGEE. The CDR3 sequence is 20 residues long. Trimming left V 4 bases short and J 0 bases short, with 25 bases between. Here the CDR3 reads CASSPPLGYKSNSNTGELFF. In DNA, the CDR3 is TGTGCCAGCAGCCCGCCGTTGGGTTATAAATCCAATTCGAACACCGGGGAGCTGTTTTTT.

The table lists this clone with a count of one. The chain is built from TRBV29-1 and TRBJ2-7; D is unclear. The germline gives CDR1 SQVTM, CDR2 ANQGSEA. Trimming removed 6 bases at V and 5 bases at J, with 11 bases between. The CDR3 length is 11 residues. CDR3: CSVSQLDEQYF. CDR3 DNA: TGCAGCGTGTCCCAGCTGGACGAGCAGTACTTC.

This clone was observed a handful of times. The chain uses TRBV7-3 and TRBJ2-1; TRBD2 matches 12 bases. This CDR3 is built from 21 residues. Germline assignment: CDR1 SGHTA and CDR2 FQGTGA. J was trimmed by 6 bases and V by 5 bases; bases with no gene match: 23. The CDR3 here is CASSLGTGLAGSVTPFNEQFF. The CDR3 DNA follows: TGTGCCAGCAGCCTCGGTACGGGACTAGCGGGCAGCGTTACCCCTTTCAATGAGCAGTTCTTC.

In its sample, this clone was seen once. This chain connects TRBV7-2 to TRBJ2-5; either TRBD1 or TRBD2 may supply D (6 bases each). The CDR3 contains 14 residues. In germline, CDR1 is SGHTA, CDR2 FQGNSA. The V and J ends lost 4 bases and 5 bases respectively, with 14 bases between them. CDR3 bases: TGTGCCAGCAGCTCACCGGGGGCCGGGGAGACCCAGTACTTC. Translation gives CASSSPGAGETQYF.

This clone has only one observation. The rearrangement uses TRBV19 and TRBJ2-7; tentative D call: TRBD2 (5 bases). The length of the CDR3 is 15 residues. Germline values: CDR1 LNHDA, CDR2 SQIVND (reference sequence). The germline V and J ends were trimmed by 3 bases and 2 bases, with 14 bases remaining between them. The CDR3 bases are TGTGCCAGTAGTATTGGCGGGCAGAGGGCCTACGAGCAGTACTTC. Translation: CASSIGGQRAYEQYF.

This chain connects TRBV7-8 to TRBJ2-7; 9 bases align to TRBD1. The germline CDR1 and CDR2 sequences are SGHVS and FQNEAQ. The CDR3 runs to 14 residues. With V trimmed by 5 bases and J by 6 bases, 8 bases remained unmatched. DNA for the CDR3: TGTGCCAGCAGCCCGACAGGGGGTCGTGCCGAGCAGTACTTC. This codes for CASSPTGGRAEQYF. The variable domain in full, completed from reference TRBV7-8 and TRBJ2-7, reads GAGVSQSPRYKVAKRGQDVALRCDPISGHVSLFWYQQALGQGPEFLTYFQNEAQLDKSGLPSDRFFAERPEGSVSTLKIQRTQQEDSAVYLCASSPTGGRAEQYFGPGTRLTVT.

The V and J genes are TRBV7-2 and TRBJ2-1; D remains ambiguous. V lost 2 bases and J 6 bases, leaving 14 bases between the germline ends. The CDR3 length is 15 residues. Per germline, CDR1 SGHTA and CDR2 FQGNSA. As DNA, the CDR3 is TGTGCCAGCAGCTTACCACGGACCAGGACCAATGAGCAGTTCTTC. Translating gives CASSLPRTRTNEQFF.

The rearrangement uses TRBV7-3 and TRBJ2-1, with 9 positions matching TRBD2. This CDR3 spans 16 amino acids. Losses at the gene ends were 5 bases for V and 8 bases for J; bases not matched to a gene: 13. The germline V gene has CDR1 SGHTA and CDR2 FQGTGA. The DNA of the CDR3 is TGTGCCAGCAGCCTAAGGGTAGCGGGAGAAAGCCATGAGCAGTTCTTC. Translated, it gives CASSLRVAGESHEQFF.

V is TRBV4-1 and J is TRBJ1-1; D uncertain. The CDR3 runs 14 residues. V lost 8 bases and J 0 bases, leaving 13 bases between the germline ends. Germline-derived CDR1 and CDR2 are MGHRA and YSYEKL. The CDR3 loop reads CASARGRLNTEAFF. CDR3 DNA sequence: TGCGCCAGCGCGCGCGGGCGCCTGAACACTGAAGCTTTCTTT.

The chain has TRBV10-2 and TRBJ1-2, with 9 bases identical to TRBD1. V dropped 10 bases and J dropped 1; count of bases not matched to a gene: 4. Germline V lookup: CDR1 WSHSY, CDR2 SAAADI. This CDR3 spans 13 amino acids. In DNA form, the CDR3 reads TGCGCCACCGGGACAGGGAGTAACTATGGCTACACCTTC. Amino acids: CATGTGSNYGYTF.

This chain joins TRBV7-6 and TRBJ2-1; perhaps TRBD2 as D (6 bases). The CDR3 is 12 residues long. Germline CDR1 reads SGHVS; CDR2 reads FNYEAQ. Trimming pared 5 bases from V and 7 bases from J, leaving 9 bases between. For the CDR3, the DNA is TGTGCCAGCAGCCCCGCGGGGAATGAGCAGTTCTTC. As protein: CASSPAGNEQFF.

The chain combines TRBV9 with TRBJ2-6; D is perhaps TRBD1 or TRBD2 (5 bases each). Looked up from germline, CDR1 is SGDLS and CDR2 is YYNGEE. Trimming left V 2 bases short and J 0 bases short, with 12 bases between. The CDR3 loop spans 17 amino acids. Here the CDR3 reads CASSVRDGFSGANVLTF. As DNA, the CDR3 is TGTGCCAGCAGCGTTAGGGACGGTTTCTCTGGGGCCAACGTCCTGACTTTC.

This rearrangement joins TRBV5-1 to TRBJ1-2; possible D gene TRBD1, 5 bases. V was pared by 4 bases and J by 7 bases, with 17 bases between. Germline loops: CDR1 SGHRS, CDR2 YFSETQ. This CDR3 is built from 14 residues. CDR3 nucleotides: TGCGCCAGCAGCCCAAGGGGAGGGGAATTTGGCTACACCTTC. Translated: CASSPRGGEFGYTF.

Only a few counts were recorded for this clone. V usage is TRBV19 and J usage is TRBJ1-2; 7 nucleotides match TRBD1. With 0 bases clipped from V and 8 bases from J, the junction kept 9 bases outside the gene matches. Germline V gene sequence: CDR1 LNHDA, CDR2 SQIVND (reference sequence). The CDR3 consists of 15 residues. Here the CDR3 reads CASSIDSQGRRGYTF. CDR3 bases: TGTGCCAGTAGTATAGATTCACAGGGGAGAAGAGGCTACACCTTC.

The genes are TRBV6-4 and TRBJ1-2, with 7 nucleotides matching TRBD1. J lost 5 bases, V lost 2 bases, and 5 bases had no gene match. This CDR3 has 14 residues. Germline CDR1 MRHNA, CDR2 SNTAGT. CDR3 region: CASSDTAGGYGYTF. Written as DNA, the CDR3 is TGTGCCAGCAGTGACACGGCAGGGGGTTATGGCTACACCTTC.

The V and J genes are TRBV28 and TRBJ2-3; 8 bases line up with TRBD1. The CDR3 sequence is 15 residues long. Germline-derived CDR1 and CDR2 are MDHEN and SYDVKM. Trimming removed 4 bases from V and 3 bases from J; junction bases left unmatched: 6. The CDR3 loop is CASSSGQGVTDTQYF. CDR3 DNA sequence: TGTGCCAGCAGTTCTGGACAGGGTGTGACAGATACGCAGTATTTT.

The chain carries TRBV5-5 and TRBJ2-7; D gene uncertain. The V gene lost 0 bases and the J gene lost 4 bases, with 11 bases spanning the gap. The CDR3 extends over 14 amino acids. CDR1 and CDR2 (germline): SGHKS, YYEKEE (reference sequence). CDR3 loop: CASSLAGQTYEQYF. CDR3 in DNA: TGTGCCAGCAGCTTGGCCGGGCAGACTTACGAGCAGTACTTC.

This chain uses TRBV4-1 with TRBJ2-7; D is perhaps TRBD2 (5 bases). The CDR3 is made up of 15 amino acids. Trimming took off 2 bases at V and 3 bases at J, with 14 bases between the two ends. Germline CDR1 reads MGHRA; CDR2 reads YSYEKL. The CDR3 loop is CASSQMTDGGYEQYF. In DNA, the CDR3 is TGCGCCAGCAGCCAAATGACCGACGGAGGCTACGAGCAGTACTTC.